The 20 T cell receptor beta chains reported below all come from one sample, sequenced in a study of cytomegalovirus exposure and HLA in healthy donors. It was with 60 Vbeta and 13 Jbeta primers that the PCR ran. Only in-frame clones appear in the TCRdb table, and some are missing; sequencing was by immunoSEQ multiplex PCR. The repertoire includes some 95,000 clones, roughly 73% of them detected once, and approximately 7% sits in the top ten. What was sequenced was PBMCs. Receptors were obtained from a man in his fifties in good health and CMV-seropositive.

This sequence joins TRBV10-3 and TRBJ2-3, with a tentative D call TRBD1 (7 bases). Trimming pared 0 bases from V and 1 base from J, leaving 11 bases between. The CDR3 covers 16 residues. Per germline, CDR1 ENHRY and CDR2 SYGVKD. The CDR3 spells CAISESGRGGTDTQYF. CDR3 coding DNA: TGTGCCATCAGTGAGTCGGGCAGGGGGGGCACAGATACGCAGTATTTT.

The chain has TRBV19 and TRBJ2-2; TRBD1 matches at 9 bases. The trim removed 11 bases at V and 7 bases at J, leaving 17 bases unmatched. The CDR3 runs 16 residues. Germline V gene data show CDR1 as LNHDA and CDR2 as SQIVND (reference sequence). This CDR3 is CAAQIRDRAIGGELFF. CDR3 nucleotides: TGTGCCGCCCAAATTCGGGACAGGGCTATTGGCGGGGAGCTGTTTTTT.

The chain combines TRBV4-3 with TRBJ2-7; TRBD1 matches 9 bases. CDR1 is LGHNA and CDR2 is YSLEER in the germline V gene. The CDR3 is made up of 16 amino acids. V shed 0 bases, J shed 2 bases, and the junction held 5 bases outside the gene matches. The CDR3 nucleotides read TGCGCCAGCAGCCAAGACTTGGGGACAGGGACCTACGAGCAGTACTTC. Its translation is CASSQDLGTGTYEQYF.

Notes on this clone: One junction end does not reproduce the germline sequence, and a read error may be involved. The chain has TRBV7-9 and TRBJ2-7; maybe TRBD1 (6 bases). Germline V gene data show CDR1 as SEHNR and CDR2 as FQNEAQ (reference sequence). The CDR3 spans 12 residues. The CDR3 region is CSSSLGRGEQYF. The CDR3 region has the DNA TGTTCCAGCAGCTTAGGCAGGGGCGAGCAGTACTTC.

The J gene is TRBJ2-7, the V gene TRBV18, with TRBD1 matching over 12 bases. The V and J ends lost 2 bases and 5 bases, in that order; junction bases with no gene match: 4. The CDR3 has 15 residues. The germline gives CDR1 KGHSH, CDR2 LQKENI. CDR3 DNA: TGTGCCAGCTCACCAGGGACAGGGGGCTTCAACGAGCAGTACTTC. Protein product: CASSPGTGGFNEQYF. Looking up the rest from reference TRBV18 and TRBJ2-7 gives the full variable domain: NAGVMQNPRHLVRRRGQEARLRCSPMKGHSHVYWYRQLPEEGLKFMVYLQKENIIDESGMPKERFSAEFPKEGPSILRIQQVVRGDSAAYFCASSPGTGGFNEQYFGPGTRLTVT.

V usage is TRBV10-3 and J usage is TRBJ2-5; TRBD2 matches at 9 bases. Germline CDR1 reads ENHRY; CDR2 reads SYGVKD. Losses at the gene ends were 3 bases for V and 1 base for J; bases not matched to a gene: 6. The CDR3 totals 16 residues. As DNA, the CDR3 is TGTGCCATCAGTGAAGGAAGCGGGGGGACCCAAGAGACCCAGTACTTC. It codes for CAISEGSGGTQETQYF.

This chain uses TRBV5-4 with TRBJ1-1, with D perhaps matching TRBD1 (5 bases). Trimming pared 4 bases from V and 1 base from J, leaving 14 bases between. The germline gives CDR1 SGHNT, CDR2 YYREEE (reference sequence). This CDR3 is 15 amino acids long. CDR3 region: CASSGVGGRNTEAFF. In DNA, the CDR3 is TGTGCCAGCAGCGGGGTGGGGGGGAGGAACACTGAAGCTTTCTTT.

In regard to this clone: The germline gene is not matched at one end of the junction; a read error may be the cause. The chain employs TRBV2 and TRBJ1-5, with D unclear. The CDR3 totals 15 residues. CDR1 SNHLY and CDR2 FYNNEI come from the germline V gene. The CDR3 here is CASSEEGTSNQPQNF. In DNA form, the CDR3 reads TGTGCCAGCAGTGAAGAGGGAACTAGTAATCAGCCCCAGAATTTT.

The genes are TRBV5-4 and TRBJ2-7; D might be TRBD2 (6 bases). The V gene's germline CDR1 is SGHNT and CDR2 YYREEE (reference sequence). This CDR3 region has 14 residues. The germline V and J ends were trimmed by 4 bases and 7 bases, with 18 bases remaining between them. CDR3 residues: CASSTDGGFGEQYF. The DNA of the CDR3 is TGTGCCAGCAGCACAGACGGGGGATTCGGGGAGCAGTACTTC. The variable domain in full, completed from reference TRBV5-4 and TRBJ2-7, reads ETGVTQSPTHLIKTRGQQVTLRCSSQSGHNTVSWYQQALGQGPQFIFQYYREEENGRGNFPPRFSGLQFPNYSSELNVNALELDDSALYLCASSTDGGFGEQYFGPGTRLTVT.

The rearrangement joins TRBV6-6 to TRBJ1-1; 9 bases fit TRBD1. Germline V gene sequence: CDR1 MNHNY, CDR2 SVGAGI (reference sequence). The CDR3 is made up of 14 amino acids. With 6 bases clipped from V and 2 bases from J, the junction kept 4 bases outside the gene matches. In nucleotides, the CDR3 is TGTGCCAGCAGAACAGGGGGCTTTAACACTGAAGCTTTCTTT. It yields the protein CASRTGGFNTEAFF.

This clone was seen only a few times. The chain combines TRBV5-8 with TRBJ2-1, with 12 nucleotides matching TRBD2. Germline assignment: CDR1 SGHTS and CDR2 YDEGEE. After removal of 4 bases from V and 9 bases from J, the junction contained 8 bases not matched to a gene. The CDR3 runs 15 residues. Here the CDR3 DNA reads TGTGCCAGCAGCCTAGGACTAGCGGGGTCAGCTGAGCAGTTCTTC. Its protein product is CASSLGLAGSAEQFF. The entire variable domain, with the rest obtained from reference TRBV5-8 and TRBJ2-1, is as follows: EAGVTQSPTHLIKTRGQQATLRCSPISGHTSVYWYQQALGLGLQFLLWYDEGEERNRGNFPPRFSGRQFPNYSSELNVNALELEDSALYLCASSLGLAGSAEQFFGPGTRLTVL.

This clone was counted between two and nine times. The V call is TRBV7-3, the J call TRBJ2-5; possibly TRBD1 for D (5 bases). Trimming took 4 bases from V and 5 from J, leaving 11 bases between them. CDR3 length: 13 residues. Germline V lookup: CDR1 SGHTA, CDR2 FQGTGA. In DNA form, the CDR3 reads TGTGCCAGCAGCTCGACAGCTTTCGAGACCCAGTACTTC. Residues: CASSSTAFETQYF.

The sample holds a few counts of this clone. The chain employs TRBV4-2 and TRBJ1-6; D is unclear. There are 12 residues in the CDR3. Looked up from germline, CDR1 is LGHNA and CDR2 is YNFKEQ. V lost 4 bases and J lost 10, with 8 bases in between. The CDR3 nucleotides read TGTGCCAGCAGCCCTGAGGGATCACCCCTCCACTTT. Translation: CASSPEGSPLHF.

This chain connects TRBV27 to TRBJ2-1; 11 bases are a match to TRBD2. Germline CDR1 and CDR2: MNHEY and SMNVEV (reference sequence). The CDR3 loop spans 14 amino acids. The junction had 4 bases not matched to a gene; V was cut back by 6 bases and J by 6 bases. CDR3 sequence: CASRGTSGGNEQFF. CDR3 coding DNA: TGTGCCAGCAGGGGGACTAGCGGCGGCAATGAGCAGTTCTTC.

The chain is built from TRBV18 and TRBJ1-6; D perhaps matches TRBD1 (5 bases). The CDR3 contains 15 residues. Germline V gives CDR1 KGHSH, CDR2 LQKENI. The V end lost 4 bases, the J end lost 9 bases, and 16 bases lay between the germline ends. The CDR3 region is CASSRSGTGVSPLHF. The CDR3 region has the DNA TGTGCCAGCTCACGGTCCGGGACGGGGGTTTCACCCCTCCACTTT.

V and J are TRBV10-3 and TRBJ1-5, with TRBD1 identical over 9 bases. The CDR3 consists of 15 residues. With V trimmed by 11 bases and J by 2 bases, 10 bases remained unmatched. From germline, CDR1 is ENHRY and CDR2 SYGVKD. The CDR3 sequence: CASRDREEGNQPQHF. CDR3 DNA sequence: TGTGCCTCCCGGGACAGGGAGGAAGGCAATCAGCCCCAGCATTTT.

This rearrangement joins TRBV18 to TRBJ2-7; a possible D gene is TRBD2 (5 bases). Trimming cost V 3 bases and J 4 bases, with 16 bases left between them. Per germline, CDR1 KGHSH and CDR2 LQKENI. The CDR3 extends over 15 amino acids. The CDR3 spells CASSPAQLEVYEQYF. The CDR3 DNA is TGTGCCAGCTCACCCGCTCAGCTGGAGGTATACGAGCAGTACTTC.

This chain connects TRBV19 to TRBJ1-5; the D gene is possibly TRBD1 (6 bases). The CDR3 extends over 15 amino acids. Deletions cut 1 base from V and 6 bases from J, with 13 bases between. Germline CDR1 reads LNHDA; CDR2 reads SQIVND (reference sequence). The CDR3 here is CASSIVQGESQPQHF. Here the CDR3 DNA reads TGTGCCAGTAGTATAGTACAGGGAGAGAGTCAGCCCCAGCATTTT.

The chain combines TRBV29-1 with TRBJ2-2; tentatively, D is TRBD2 (5 bases). CDR3 length: 12 amino acids. V dropped 4 bases and J dropped 6 bases, with 9 bases sitting between them. Germline V gene data show CDR1 as SQVTM and CDR2 as ANQGSEA. CDR3 region: CSVGERPGELFF. For the CDR3, the DNA is TGCAGCGTTGGGGAGCGTCCCGGGGAGCTGTTTTTT.

The chain carries TRBV19 and TRBJ2-5; possibly TRBD2 for D (6 bases). CDR1 is LNHDA and CDR2 is SQIVND in the germline V gene (reference sequence). The ends were cut back, 5 bases at V and 5 bases at J, with 18 bases in the middle. CDR3 size: 15 residues. CDR3 bases: TGTGCCAGTAGTGGGGTCCGGGGCGCGGGGGAGACCCAGTACTTC. Its translation: CASSGVRGAGETQYF.